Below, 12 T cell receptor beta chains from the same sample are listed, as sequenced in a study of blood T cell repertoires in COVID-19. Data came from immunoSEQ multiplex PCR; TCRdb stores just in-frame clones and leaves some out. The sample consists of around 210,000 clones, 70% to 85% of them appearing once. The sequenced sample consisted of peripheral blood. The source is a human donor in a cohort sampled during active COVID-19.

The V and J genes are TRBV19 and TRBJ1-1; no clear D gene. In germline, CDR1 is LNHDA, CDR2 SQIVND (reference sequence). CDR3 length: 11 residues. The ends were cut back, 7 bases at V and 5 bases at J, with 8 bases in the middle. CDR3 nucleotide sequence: TGTGCCAGTACTTATTTTACTGAAGCTTTCTTT. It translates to CASTYFTEAFF.

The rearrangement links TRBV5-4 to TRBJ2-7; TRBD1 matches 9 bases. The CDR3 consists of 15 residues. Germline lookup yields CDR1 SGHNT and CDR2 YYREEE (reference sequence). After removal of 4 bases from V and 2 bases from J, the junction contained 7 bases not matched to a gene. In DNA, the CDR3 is TGTGCCAGCAGCCCTCGACAGGGGGGGACCTACGAGCAGTACTTC. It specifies CASSPRQGGTYEQYF.

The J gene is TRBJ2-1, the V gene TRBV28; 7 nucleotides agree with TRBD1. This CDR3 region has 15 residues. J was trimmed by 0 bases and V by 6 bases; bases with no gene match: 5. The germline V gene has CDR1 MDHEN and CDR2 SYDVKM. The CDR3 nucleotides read TGTGCCAGCAGGCGACAGGGACCCTCCTACAATGAGCAGTTCTTC. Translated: CASRRQGPSYNEQFF. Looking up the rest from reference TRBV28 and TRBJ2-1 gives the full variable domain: DVKVTQSSRYLVKRTGEKVFLECVQDMDHENMFWYRQDPGLGLRLIYFSYDVKMKEKGDIPEGYSVSREKKERFSLILESASTNQTSMYLCASRRQGPSYNEQFFGPGTRLTVL.

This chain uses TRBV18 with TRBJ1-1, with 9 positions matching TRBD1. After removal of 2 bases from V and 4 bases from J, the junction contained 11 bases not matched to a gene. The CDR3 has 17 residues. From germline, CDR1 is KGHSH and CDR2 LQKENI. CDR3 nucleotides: TGTGCCAGCTCACCATATCGGGACAGGGTGGGGGGCACTGAAGCTTTCTTT. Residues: CASSPYRDRVGGTEAFF.

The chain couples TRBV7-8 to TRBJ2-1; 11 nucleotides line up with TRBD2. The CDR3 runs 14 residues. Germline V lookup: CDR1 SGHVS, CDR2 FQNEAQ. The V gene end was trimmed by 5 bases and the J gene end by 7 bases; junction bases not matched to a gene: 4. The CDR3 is CASSGSGRENEQFF. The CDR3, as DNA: TGTGCCAGCAGCGGTAGCGGGAGGGAAAATGAGCAGTTCTTC.

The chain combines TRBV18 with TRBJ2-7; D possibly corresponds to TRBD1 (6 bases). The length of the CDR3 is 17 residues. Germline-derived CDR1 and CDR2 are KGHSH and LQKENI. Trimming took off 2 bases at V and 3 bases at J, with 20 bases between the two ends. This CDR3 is CASSPSKGLDSRYEQYF. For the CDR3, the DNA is TGTGCCAGCTCACCAAGCAAAGGATTGGACAGCCGCTACGAGCAGTACTTC.

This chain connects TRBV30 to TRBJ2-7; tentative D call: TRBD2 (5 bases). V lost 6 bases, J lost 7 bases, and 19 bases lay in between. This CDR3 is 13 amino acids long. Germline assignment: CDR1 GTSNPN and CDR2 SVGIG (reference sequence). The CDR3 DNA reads TGTGCCTGCGGTCTAGCCGCCGCGGATGAGCAGTACTTC. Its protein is CACGLAAADEQYF.

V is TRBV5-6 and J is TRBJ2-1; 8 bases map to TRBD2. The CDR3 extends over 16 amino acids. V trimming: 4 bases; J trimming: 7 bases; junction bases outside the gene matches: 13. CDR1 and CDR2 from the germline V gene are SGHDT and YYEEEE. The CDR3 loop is CASSPLSSLAGNEQFF. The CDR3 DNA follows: TGTGCCAGCAGCCCATTGTCCTCCCTAGCGGGTAATGAGCAGTTCTTC. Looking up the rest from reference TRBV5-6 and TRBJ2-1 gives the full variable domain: DAGVTQSPTHLIKTRGQQVTLRCSPKSGHDTVSWYQQALGQGPQFIFQYYEEEERQRGNFPDRFSGHQFPNYSSELNVNALLLGDSALYLCASSPLSSLAGNEQFFGPGTRLTVL.

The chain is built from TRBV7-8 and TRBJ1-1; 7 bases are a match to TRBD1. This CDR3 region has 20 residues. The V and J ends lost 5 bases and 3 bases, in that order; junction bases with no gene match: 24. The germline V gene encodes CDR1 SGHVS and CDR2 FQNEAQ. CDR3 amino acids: CASSTQSIQGKLRWYTEAFF. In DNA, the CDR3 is TGTGCCAGCAGCACCCAATCAATACAGGGGAAGTTGAGATGGTACACTGAAGCTTTCTTT.

The CDR3 DNA follows: TGTGCCAGCAGCTTTCGGGGGGCGTTACCAGAAGGCTACACCTTC. Translated: CASSFRGALPEGYTF. The V call is TRBV5-4, the J call TRBJ1-2, with a possible D match to TRBD1 (6 bases). The CDR3 runs to 15 residues. The germline gives CDR1 SGHNT, CDR2 YYREEE (reference sequence). V dropped 2 bases and J dropped 8 bases, with 19 bases sitting between them.

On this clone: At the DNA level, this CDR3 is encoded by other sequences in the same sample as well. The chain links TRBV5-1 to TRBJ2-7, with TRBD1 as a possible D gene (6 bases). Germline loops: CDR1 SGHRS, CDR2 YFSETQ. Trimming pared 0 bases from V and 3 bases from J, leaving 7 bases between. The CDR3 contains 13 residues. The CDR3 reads CASSLEGGYEQYF. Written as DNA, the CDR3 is TGCGCCAGCAGCTTGGAAGGGGGCTACGAGCAGTACTTC. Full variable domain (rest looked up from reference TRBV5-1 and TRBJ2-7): KAGVTQTPRYLIKTRGQQVTLSCSPISGHRSVSWYQQTPGQGLQFLFEYFSETQRNKGNFPGRFSGRQFSNSRSEMNVSTLELGDSALYLCASSLEGGYEQYFGPGTRLTVT.

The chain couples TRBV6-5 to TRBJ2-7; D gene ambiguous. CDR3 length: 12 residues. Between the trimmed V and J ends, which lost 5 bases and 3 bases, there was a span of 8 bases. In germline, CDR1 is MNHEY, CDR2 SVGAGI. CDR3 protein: CASSQRFYEQYF. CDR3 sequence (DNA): TGTGCCAGCAGTCAGAGGTTCTACGAGCAGTACTTC.